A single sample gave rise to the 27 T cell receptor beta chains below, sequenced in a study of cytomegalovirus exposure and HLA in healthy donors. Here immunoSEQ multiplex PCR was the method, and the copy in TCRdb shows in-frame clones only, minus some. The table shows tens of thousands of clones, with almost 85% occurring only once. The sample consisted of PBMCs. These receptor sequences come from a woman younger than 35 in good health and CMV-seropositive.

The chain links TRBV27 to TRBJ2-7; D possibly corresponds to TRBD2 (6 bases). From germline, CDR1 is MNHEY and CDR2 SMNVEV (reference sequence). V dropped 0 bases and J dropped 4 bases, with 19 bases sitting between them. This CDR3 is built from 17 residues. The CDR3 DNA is TGTGCCAGCAGTTTATCCGGGACTCGCCAACCTCCATACGAGCAGTACTTC. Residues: CASSLSGTRQPPYEQYF.

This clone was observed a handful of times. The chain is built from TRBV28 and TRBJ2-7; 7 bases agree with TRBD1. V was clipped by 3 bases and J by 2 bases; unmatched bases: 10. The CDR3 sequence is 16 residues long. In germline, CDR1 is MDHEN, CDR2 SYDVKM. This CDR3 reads CASSFRGGSLAYEQYF. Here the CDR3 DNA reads TGTGCCAGCAGTTTTAGAGGGGGCTCGTTAGCCTACGAGCAGTACTTC.

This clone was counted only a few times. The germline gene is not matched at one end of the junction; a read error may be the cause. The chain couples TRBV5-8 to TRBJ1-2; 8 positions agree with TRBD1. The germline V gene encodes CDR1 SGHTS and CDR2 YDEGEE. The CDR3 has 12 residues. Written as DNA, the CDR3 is TGTGCCAGCAGTTTGGACAGGGCCGGCTACACCTTC. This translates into CASSLDRAGYTF.

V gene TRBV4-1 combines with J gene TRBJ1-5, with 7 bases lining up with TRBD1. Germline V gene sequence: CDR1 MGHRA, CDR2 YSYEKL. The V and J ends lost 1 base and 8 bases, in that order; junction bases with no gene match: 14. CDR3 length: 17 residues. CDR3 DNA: TGCGCCAGCAGCCAAGGCCCCATAACAGGGGTAGGTAAGCCCCAGCATTTT. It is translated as CASSQGPITGVGKPQHF.

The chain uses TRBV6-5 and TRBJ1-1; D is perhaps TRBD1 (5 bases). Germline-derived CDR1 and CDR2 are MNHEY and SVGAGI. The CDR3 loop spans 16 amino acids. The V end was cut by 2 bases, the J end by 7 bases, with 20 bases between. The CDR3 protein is CASSYNRQPSTHEAFF. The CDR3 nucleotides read TGTGCCAGCAGTTACAACAGGCAGCCGTCGACACATGAAGCTTTCTTT.

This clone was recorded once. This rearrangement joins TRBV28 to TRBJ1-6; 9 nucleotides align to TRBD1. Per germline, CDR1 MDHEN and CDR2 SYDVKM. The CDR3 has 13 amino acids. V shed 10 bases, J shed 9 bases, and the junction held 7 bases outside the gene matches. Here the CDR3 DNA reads TGTGCCACCGGGGACAGGGAGGGTTCACCCCTCCACTTT. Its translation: CATGDREGSPLHF. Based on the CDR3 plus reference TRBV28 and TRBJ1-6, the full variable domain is DVKVTQSSRYLVKRTGEKVFLECVQDMDHENMFWYRQDPGLGLRLIYFSYDVKMKEKGDIPEGYSVSREKKERFSLILESASTNQTSMYLCATGDREGSPLHFGNGTRLTVT.

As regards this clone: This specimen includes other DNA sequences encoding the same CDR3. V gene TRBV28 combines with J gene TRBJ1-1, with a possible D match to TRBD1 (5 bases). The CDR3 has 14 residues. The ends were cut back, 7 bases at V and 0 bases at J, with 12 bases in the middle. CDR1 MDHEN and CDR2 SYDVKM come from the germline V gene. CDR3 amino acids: CASIRGGMNTEAFF. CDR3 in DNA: TGTGCCAGCATCCGGGGGGGAATGAACACTGAAGCTTTCTTT. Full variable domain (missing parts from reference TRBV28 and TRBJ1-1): DVKVTQSSRYLVKRTGEKVFLECVQDMDHENMFWYRQDPGLGLRLIYFSYDVKMKEKGDIPEGYSVSREKKERFSLILESASTNQTSMYLCASIRGGMNTEAFFGQGTRLTVV.

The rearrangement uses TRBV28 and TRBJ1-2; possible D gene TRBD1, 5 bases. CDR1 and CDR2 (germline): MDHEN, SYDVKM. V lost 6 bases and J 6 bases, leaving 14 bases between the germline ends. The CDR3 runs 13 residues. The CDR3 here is CASSRDRIHGYTF. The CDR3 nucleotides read TGTGCCAGCAGCCGAGACAGAATACATGGCTACACCTTC.

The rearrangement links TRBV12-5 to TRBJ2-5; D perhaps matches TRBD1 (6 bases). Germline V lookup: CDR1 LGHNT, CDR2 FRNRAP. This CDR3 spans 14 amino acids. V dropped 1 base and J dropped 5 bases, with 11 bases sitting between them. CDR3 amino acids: CASGLATGSETQYF. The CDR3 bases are TGTGCTAGTGGTTTGGCTACAGGGAGTGAGACCCAGTACTTC.

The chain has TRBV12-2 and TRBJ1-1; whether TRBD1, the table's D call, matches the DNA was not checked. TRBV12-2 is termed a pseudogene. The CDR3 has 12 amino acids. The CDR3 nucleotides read TGTGCAAGTCGCATCAATAACACTGAAGCTTTCTTT. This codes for CASRINNTEAFF.

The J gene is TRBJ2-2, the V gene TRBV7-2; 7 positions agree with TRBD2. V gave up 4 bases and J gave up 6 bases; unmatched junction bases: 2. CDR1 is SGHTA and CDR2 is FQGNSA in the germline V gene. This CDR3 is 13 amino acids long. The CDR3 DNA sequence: TGTGCCAGCAGCTGGGAGGGTCCCGGGGAGCTGTTTTTT. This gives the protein CASSWEGPGELFF.

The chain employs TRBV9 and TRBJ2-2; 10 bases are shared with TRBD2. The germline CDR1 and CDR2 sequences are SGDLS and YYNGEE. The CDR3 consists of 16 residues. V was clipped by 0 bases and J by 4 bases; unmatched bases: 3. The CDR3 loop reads CASSVAAGGATGELFF. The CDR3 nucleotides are TGTGCCAGCAGCGTAGCAGCGGGGGGGGCCACCGGGGAGCTGTTTTTT.

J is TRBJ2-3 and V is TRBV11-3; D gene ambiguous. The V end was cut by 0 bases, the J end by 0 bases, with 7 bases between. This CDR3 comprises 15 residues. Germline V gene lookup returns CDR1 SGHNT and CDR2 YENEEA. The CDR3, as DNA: TGTGCCAGCAGCTTAGATGGCGGTAGCACAGATACGCAGTATTTT. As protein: CASSLDGGSTDTQYF.

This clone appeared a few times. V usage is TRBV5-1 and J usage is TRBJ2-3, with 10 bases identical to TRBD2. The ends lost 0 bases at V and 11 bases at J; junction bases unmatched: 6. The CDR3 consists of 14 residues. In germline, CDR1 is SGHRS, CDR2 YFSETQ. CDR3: CASSLEIAGGEQYF. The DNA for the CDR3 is TGCGCCAGCAGCTTGGAAATAGCGGGGGGCGAGCAGTATTTT. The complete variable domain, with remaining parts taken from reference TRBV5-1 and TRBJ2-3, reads KAGVTQTPRYLIKTRGQQVTLSCSPISGHRSVSWYQQTPGQGLQFLFEYFSETQRNKGNFPGRFSGRQFSNSRSEMNVSTLELGDSALYLCASSLEIAGGEQYFGPGTRLTVL.

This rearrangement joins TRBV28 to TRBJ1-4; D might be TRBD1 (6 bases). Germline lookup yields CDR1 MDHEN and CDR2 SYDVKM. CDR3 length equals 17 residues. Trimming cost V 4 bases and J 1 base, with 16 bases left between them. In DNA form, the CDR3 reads TGTGCCAGCAGTTCCGGCGGGGGGCTGGGAACTAATGAAAAACTGTTTTTT. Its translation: CASSSGGGLGTNEKLFF. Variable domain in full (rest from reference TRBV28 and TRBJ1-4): DVKVTQSSRYLVKRTGEKVFLECVQDMDHENMFWYRQDPGLGLRLIYFSYDVKMKEKGDIPEGYSVSREKKERFSLILESASTNQTSMYLCASSSGGGLGTNEKLFFGSGTQLSVL.

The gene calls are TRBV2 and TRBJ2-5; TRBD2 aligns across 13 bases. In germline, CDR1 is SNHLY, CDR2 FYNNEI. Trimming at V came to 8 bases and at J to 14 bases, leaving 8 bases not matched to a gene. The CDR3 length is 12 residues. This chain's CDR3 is CASGGTSGVCYF. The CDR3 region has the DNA TGTGCCAGCGGAGGGACTAGCGGGGTCTGTTACTTC. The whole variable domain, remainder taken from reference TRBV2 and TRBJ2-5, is EPEVTQTPSHQVTQMGQEVILRCVPISNHLYFYWYRQILGQKVEFLVSFYNNEISEKSEIFDDQFSVERPDGSNFTLKIRSTKLEDSAMYFCASGGTSGVCYFGPGTRLLVL.

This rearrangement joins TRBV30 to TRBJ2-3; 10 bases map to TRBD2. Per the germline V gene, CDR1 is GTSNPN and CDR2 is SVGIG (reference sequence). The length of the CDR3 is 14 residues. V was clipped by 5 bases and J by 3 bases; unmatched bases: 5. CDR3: CAWELAGWTDTQYF. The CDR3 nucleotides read TGTGCCTGGGAACTAGCGGGGTGGACAGATACGCAGTATTTT.

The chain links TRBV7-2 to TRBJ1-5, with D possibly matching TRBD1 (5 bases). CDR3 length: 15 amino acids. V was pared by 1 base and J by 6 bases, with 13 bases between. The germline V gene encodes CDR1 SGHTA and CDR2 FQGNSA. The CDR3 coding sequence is TGTGCCAGCAGCTTAGACGCGGTTAGGGGTCAGCCCCAGCATTTT. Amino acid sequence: CASSLDAVRGQPQHF.

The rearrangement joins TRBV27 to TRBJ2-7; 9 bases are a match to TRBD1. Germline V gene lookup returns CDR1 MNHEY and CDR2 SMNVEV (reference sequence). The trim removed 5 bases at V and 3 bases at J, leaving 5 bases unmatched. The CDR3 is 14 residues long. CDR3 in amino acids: CASSDRGYYYEQYF. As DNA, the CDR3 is TGTGCCAGCAGTGACAGGGGGTACTACTACGAGCAGTACTTC.

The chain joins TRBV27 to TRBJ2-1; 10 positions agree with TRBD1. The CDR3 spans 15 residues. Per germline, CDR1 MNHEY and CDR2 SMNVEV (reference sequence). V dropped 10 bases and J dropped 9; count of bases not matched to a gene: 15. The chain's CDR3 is CATSSAGQGVSEQFF. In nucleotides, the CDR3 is TGTGCCACCTCAAGTGCAGGACAGGGGGTTAGTGAGCAGTTCTTC.

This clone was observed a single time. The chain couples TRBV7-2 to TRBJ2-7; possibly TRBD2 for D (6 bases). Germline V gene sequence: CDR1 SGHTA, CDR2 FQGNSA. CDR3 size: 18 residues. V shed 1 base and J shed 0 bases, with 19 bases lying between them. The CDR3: CASSLGGRTGVISYEQYF. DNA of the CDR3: TGTGCCAGCAGCTTAGGAGGGAGGACCGGGGTAATCTCCTACGAGCAGTACTTC.

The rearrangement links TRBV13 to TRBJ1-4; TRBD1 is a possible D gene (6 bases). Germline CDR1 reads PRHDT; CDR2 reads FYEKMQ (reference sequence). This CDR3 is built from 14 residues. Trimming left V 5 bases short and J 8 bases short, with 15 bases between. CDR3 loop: CASSQGTRGEKLFF. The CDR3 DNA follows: TGTGCCAGCAGCCAGGGGACGAGGGGAGAAAAACTGTTTTTT.

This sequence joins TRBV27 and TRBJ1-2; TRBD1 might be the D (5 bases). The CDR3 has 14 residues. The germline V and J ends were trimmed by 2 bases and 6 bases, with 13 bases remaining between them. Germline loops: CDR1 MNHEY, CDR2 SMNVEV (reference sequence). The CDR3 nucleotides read TGTGCCAGCAGTTTACAGGGTTCCTGGAATGGCTACACCTTC. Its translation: CASSLQGSWNGYTF.

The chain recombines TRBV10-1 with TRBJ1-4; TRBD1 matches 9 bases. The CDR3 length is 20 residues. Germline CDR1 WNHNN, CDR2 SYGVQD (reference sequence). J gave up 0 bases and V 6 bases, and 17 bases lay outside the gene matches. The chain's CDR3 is CASRDFIGQGKEATNEKLFF. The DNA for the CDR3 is TGCGCCAGCAGGGACTTTATTGGACAGGGGAAAGAGGCAACTAATGAAAAACTGTTTTTT.

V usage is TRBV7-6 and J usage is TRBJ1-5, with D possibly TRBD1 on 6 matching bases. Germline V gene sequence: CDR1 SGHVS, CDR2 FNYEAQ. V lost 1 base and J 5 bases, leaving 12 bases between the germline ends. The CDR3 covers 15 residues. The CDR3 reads CASSLEAAGDQPQHF. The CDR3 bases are TGTGCCAGCAGCTTAGAAGCGGCAGGGGATCAGCCCCAGCATTTT.

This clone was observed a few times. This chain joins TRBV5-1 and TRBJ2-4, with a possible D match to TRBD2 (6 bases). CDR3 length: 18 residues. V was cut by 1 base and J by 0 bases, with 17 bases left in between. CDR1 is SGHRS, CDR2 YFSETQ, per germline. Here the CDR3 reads CASSLQSRESLAKNIQYF. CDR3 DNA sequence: TGCGCCAGCAGCTTGCAGTCTCGGGAGTCTCTAGCCAAAAACATTCAGTACTTC. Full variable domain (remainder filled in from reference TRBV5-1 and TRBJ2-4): KAGVTQTPRYLIKTRGQQVTLSCSPISGHRSVSWYQQTPGQGLQFLFEYFSETQRNKGNFPGRFSGRQFSNSRSEMNVSTLELGDSALYLCASSLQSRESLAKNIQYFGAGTRLSVL.

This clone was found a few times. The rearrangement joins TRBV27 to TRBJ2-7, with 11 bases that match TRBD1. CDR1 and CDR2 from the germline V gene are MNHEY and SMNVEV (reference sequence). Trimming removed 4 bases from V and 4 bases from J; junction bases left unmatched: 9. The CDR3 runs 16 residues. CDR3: CASSYQLRDRGYEQYF. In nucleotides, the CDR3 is TGTGCCAGCAGTTACCAATTGCGGGACAGGGGGTACGAGCAGTACTTC.